These 2 T cell receptor beta chains share one sample of origin, sequenced in a study of blood T cell repertoires in COVID-19. Profiling relied on immunoSEQ multiplex PCR, and the TCRdb table lists in-frame clones only, not all of them. The repertoire consists of about 180,000 clones, with roughly nine tenths occurring once and the leading ten covering under 2.5%. The sequenced sample consisted of PBMCs or T cells enriched from blood (not recorded which). The receptors shown here come from a woman between 40 and 55 years old with acute COVID-19.

The chain recombines TRBV24-1 with TRBJ1-2; D is unclear. CDR1 is KGHDR and CDR2 is SFDVKD in the germline V gene. This CDR3 has 14 residues. Trimming removed 4 bases at V and 6 bases at J, with 14 bases between. The CDR3 reads CATSDTTAWDGYTF. The CDR3 DNA sequence: TGTGCCACCAGTGACACAACAGCTTGGGATGGCTACACCTTC.

The V call is TRBV5-1, the J call TRBJ2-1; 8 nucleotides match TRBD1. The CDR3 loop spans 19 amino acids. The trim removed 0 bases at V and 0 bases at J, leaving 11 bases unmatched. CDR1 and CDR2 (germline): SGHRS, YFSETQ. CDR3 amino acids: CASSLALRTGLTSYNEQFF. The CDR3 DNA sequence: TGCGCCAGCAGCTTGGCCCTCCGGACAGGGTTGACCTCCTACAATGAGCAGTTCTTC.